This TCR beta chain comes out of a study of tissue T cells after allogeneic stem cell transplantation. Study-level results: Blood and spleen captured only part of the tissue TCR repertoire.

Autopsy tissues included GI tract, liver, skin and lymphoid organs. V was pared by 2 bases and J by 12 bases, with 11 bases between. Germline loops: CDR1 GTSNPN, CDR2 SVGIG (reference sequence). The CDR3 is 11 residues long. This table comes from immunoSEQ multiplex PCR, and its TCRdb copy is limited to in-frame clones, with some not included. The sample records 20,000 to 25,000 clones, less than 85% being singletons. About this clone: Its antigen is unknown.

The sequencing here drew on tissue from the ileum, taken at autopsy. The source of this sequence is a female donor of 60 years or more with lung cancer. The chain employs TRBV30 and TRBJ2-1; tentatively, D is TRBD2 (6 bases). CDR3 protein: CAWSLGGGQFF. CDR3 nucleotides: TGTGCCTGGAGTTTGGGGGGTGGGCAGTTCTTC.